This T cell receptor (beta chain) was obtained from a study of cytomegalovirus exposure and HLA in healthy donors. Findings of the study overall: In a later analysis, first-cohort TCR clusters were found to tend to co-occur in the 120 validation repertoires. Rarity characterized most TCR sequences, yet some public TCRs appeared in many donors.

Germline V gene data show CDR1 as MGHRA and CDR2 as YSYEKL. The CDR3 covers 16 residues. V shed 3 bases and J 4 bases; nucleotides not matched to a gene: 9. The repertoire was sequenced with immunoSEQ multiplex PCR; TCRdb's copy has only in-frame clones and lacks some. The sample records about 190,000 clones, approximately 85% being singletons. With regard to this clone: Its antigen is not known.

Sequencing input: PBMCs. The chain uses TRBV4-1 and TRBJ1-5; 7 bases match TRBD1. This TCR was sampled from a woman between 18 and 29 years old in good health and CMV-seronegative. CDR3 sequence reads: CASSQVQGVRNQPQHF. The CDR3 DNA is TGCGCCAGCAGCCAGGTTCAGGGGGTTAGAAATCAGCCCCAGCATTTT.